The next 25 T cell receptor beta chains were all read from a single sample in a study of response to subunit inactivated influenza vaccine. MiXCR, applied by TCRdb to the RT-PCR reads, yields one record per CDR3 protein. Here the sample spans a few hundred thousand distinct CDR3 sequences, 14% being singletons. The sequences come from PBMCs from blood, collected 11 to 12 days after vaccination. The receptors derive from a man aged 45-65 years who received an inactivated influenza vaccine.

The gene calls are TRBV15 and TRBJ2-1; TRBD1 aligns across 7 bases. Germline CDR1 LNHNV, CDR2 YYDKDF (reference sequence). Unmatched junction bases numbered 6, after V lost 3 bases and J lost 4 bases. The CDR3 length is 15 residues. CDR3 bases: TGTGCCACCAGCAGCACAGGGGCCCCATACAATGAGCAGTTCTTC. It specifies CATSSTGAPYNEQFF. The full variable domain, with the rest looked up from reference TRBV15 and TRBJ2-1, is DAMVIQNPRYQVTQFGKPVTLSCSQTLNHNVMYWYQQKSSQAPKLLFHYYDKDFNNEADTPDNFQSRRPNTSFCFLDIRSPGLGDTAMYLCATSSTGAPYNEQFFGPGTRLTVL.

The J gene is TRBJ2-3, the V gene TRBV7-6; 7 nucleotides agree with TRBD2. The CDR3 runs 16 residues. With V trimmed by 0 bases and J by 5 bases, 8 bases remained unmatched. CDR1 SGHVS and CDR2 FNYEAQ come from the germline V gene. The CDR3 DNA is TGTGCCAGCAGCTTAGCTAGCGGGCCGGGGGAAGATACGCAGTATTTT. Its translation: CASSLASGPGEDTQYF.

The rearrangement joins TRBV5-1 to TRBJ1-5; unclear D gene. This CDR3 contains 15 residues. V was shortened by 1 base and J by 5 bases, with 13 bases between the two germline ends. CDR1 is SGHRS and CDR2 is YFSETQ in the germline V gene. The CDR3: CASSLLAGGDQPQHF. CDR3 in DNA: TGCGCCAGCAGCTTGCTGGCGGGAGGTGATCAGCCCCAGCATTTT. The complete variable domain, with remaining parts taken from reference TRBV5-1 and TRBJ1-5, reads KAGVTQTPRYLIKTRGQQVTLSCSPISGHRSVSWYQQTPGQGLQFLFEYFSETQRNKGNFPGRFSGRQFSNSRSEMNVSTLELGDSALYLCASSLLAGGDQPQHFGDGTRLSIL.

This chain joins TRBV10-3 and TRBJ1-1; D remains ambiguous. Germline V gene sequence: CDR1 ENHRY, CDR2 SYGVKD. This CDR3 has 14 amino acids. Trimming cost V 3 bases and J 0 bases, with 8 bases left between them. The CDR3 sequence: CAISDGQMNTEAFF. CDR3 bases: TGTGCCATCAGTGATGGGCAGATGAACACTGAAGCTTTCTTT.

This clonotype showed up just a few times. The V gene is TRBV10-3, the J gene TRBJ2-7; a weak D match, TRBD2 (6 bases). CDR3 length: 16 amino acids. Germline values: CDR1 ENHRY, CDR2 SYGVKD. Deletions cut 4 bases from V and 0 bases from J, with 16 bases between. The CDR3 nucleotides read TGTGCCATCAGTGTCACCCCTAGCGTTACCTCCTACGAGCAGTACTTC. Its protein product is CAISVTPSVTSYEQYF.

Ten or more counts support this clonotype. The V gene is TRBV6-5, the J gene TRBJ2-6, with 7 bases lining up with TRBD1. The V segment lost 5 bases and the J segment 0 bases; nucleotides outside the gene matches: 7. The CDR3 is 17 amino acids. Germline V lookup: CDR1 MNHEY, CDR2 SVGAGI. CDR3 DNA: TGTGCCAGCAGTAACAGGGGCTTTTACTCTGGGGCCAACGTCCTGACTTTC. It codes for CASSNRGFYSGANVLTF.

The chain combines TRBV12-3 or TRBV12-4 with TRBJ2-1; 8 bases match TRBD2. V lost 7 bases and J lost 2; bases outside the gene matches: 4. The CDR3 runs to 14 residues. CDR3 sequence: CASTPGRAYNEQFF. The CDR3 coding sequence is TGTGCCAGCACCCCCGGGAGGGCCTACAATGAGCAGTTCTTC.

There are a few counts of this clonotype. In nucleotides, the CDR3 is TGCGCCAGCAGCTTGGGCAGGAGGAACACTGAAGCTTTCTTT. As protein: CASSLGRRNTEAFF. The chain recombines TRBV5-1 with TRBJ1-1; no reliable D call. Trimming left V 0 bases short and J 1 base short, with 7 bases between. The CDR3 totals 14 residues. The germline V gene has CDR1 SGHRS and CDR2 YFSETQ. The entire variable domain, with the rest obtained from reference TRBV5-1 and TRBJ1-1, is as follows: KAGVTQTPRYLIKTRGQQVTLSCSPISGHRSVSWYQQTPGQGLQFLFEYFSETQRNKGNFPGRFSGRQFSNSRSEMNVSTLELGDSALYLCASSLGRRNTEAFFGQGTRLTVV.

This clonotype was seen a handful of times. The chain couples TRBV7-2 to TRBJ2-1, with 7 positions matching TRBD1. The CDR3 extends over 15 amino acids. Germline lookup yields CDR1 SGHTA and CDR2 FQGNSA. V gave up 3 bases and J gave up 7 bases; unmatched junction bases: 9. The CDR3 here is CASSFSTGSTNEQFF. The CDR3 DNA reads TGTGCCAGCAGCTTCTCGACAGGGTCCACTAATGAGCAGTTCTTC.

J is TRBJ2-2 and V is TRBV7-2; TRBD2 matches at 7 bases. V shed 3 bases and J 4 bases; nucleotides not matched to a gene: 5. Germline CDR1 is SGHTA and CDR2 is FQGNSA. The CDR3 is 15 amino acids. This chain's CDR3 is CASSFGGMITGELFF. The CDR3 region has the DNA TGTGCCAGCAGCTTCGGGGGGATGATCACCGGGGAGCTGTTTTTT.

This clonotype was found a few times. This chain uses TRBV7-9 with TRBJ1-6, with D unclear. This CDR3 has 12 amino acids. From germline, CDR1 is SEHNR and CDR2 FQNEAQ (reference sequence). The V gene lost 3 bases and the J gene lost 13 bases, with 10 bases spanning the gap. In DNA, the CDR3 is TGTGCCAGCAGCTTTACAGTGCCCCCCCTCCACTTT. Encoded protein: CASSFTVPPLHF.

This clonotype was seen more than once but under ten times. V gene TRBV29-1 combines with J gene TRBJ2-7; D possibly uses TRBD1 or TRBD2 (5 bases each). Trimming left V 5 bases short and J 0 bases short, with 11 bases between. This CDR3 spans 13 amino acids. Germline values: CDR1 SQVTM, CDR2 ANQGSEA. The CDR3, as DNA: TGCAGCGTTAGGGACCGGAGCTCCTACGAGCAGTACTTC. Translated: CSVRDRSSYEQYF.

In its sample, this clonotype was seen many times. This chain connects TRBV7-9 to TRBJ1-1; maybe TRBD1 (5 bases). The CDR3 runs to 15 residues. Germline CDR1 SEHNR, CDR2 FQNEAQ (reference sequence). Trimming took 5 bases from V and 5 from J, leaving 18 bases between them. The CDR3 sequence is CASSRDQVRGTEAFF. In nucleotides, the CDR3 is TGTGCCAGCAGCAGGGACCAGGTTCGGGGTACTGAAGCTTTCTTT. Using reference TRBV7-9 and TRBJ1-1 for the parts outside the CDR3, the full variable domain is DTGVSQNPRHKITKRGQNVTFRCDPISEHNRLYWYRQTLGQGPEFLTYFQNEAQLEKSRLLSDRFSAERPKGSFSTLEIQRTEQGDSAMYLCASSRDQVRGTEAFFGQGTRLTVV.

Only a few counts were recorded for this clonotype. This chain joins TRBV20-1 and TRBJ2-3; weak D call: TRBD2 (5 bases). The V gene lost 5 bases and the J gene lost 2 bases, with 14 bases spanning the gap. The CDR3 contains 14 residues. CDR1 and CDR2 (germline): DFQATT, SNEGSKA (reference sequence). The CDR3 protein is CSAQRAEPTDTQYF. CDR3 in DNA: TGCAGTGCTCAAAGAGCGGAACCCACAGATACGCAGTATTTT.

The chain employs TRBV29-1 and TRBJ2-7; D is possibly TRBD1 (6 bases). Trimming cost V 2 bases and J 2 bases, with 16 bases left between them. The CDR3 runs 15 residues. Germline-derived CDR1 and CDR2 are SQVTM and ANQGSEA. For the CDR3, the DNA is TGCAGCGTTGAACTGGGTCAGGGGACCCCCTACGAGCAGTACTTC. Its translation: CSVELGQGTPYEQYF.

This clonotype has more than one count but fewer than ten. The chain links TRBV6-5 to TRBJ1-3; D gene unclear. Germline values: CDR1 MNHEY, CDR2 SVGAGI. The CDR3 sequence is 12 residues long. With 8 bases removed from V and 3 bases from J, the gap between germline ends came to 8 bases. CDR3 in amino acids: CASWNGGNTIYF. The CDR3 coding sequence is TGTGCCAGCTGGAATGGTGGAAACACCATATATTTT.

The chain uses TRBV6-2 or TRBV6-3 and TRBJ1-2; 7 bases are shared with TRBD1. The CDR3 length is 15 residues. Germline V gene lookup returns CDR1 MNHEY and CDR2 SVGEGT. The V gene end was trimmed by 5 bases and the J gene end by 2 bases; junction bases not matched to a gene: 8. DNA for the CDR3: TGTGCCAGCAGTCTTCCGGGACAGATCAACTATGGCTACACCTTC. Translation: CASSLPGQINYGYTF.

This clonotype was observed a few times. The chain carries TRBV7-9 and TRBJ2-7; D is uncertain. The CDR3 is 14 residues long. V gave up 4 bases and J gave up 6 bases, with 16 bases separating them. Germline CDR1 is SEHNR and CDR2 is FQNEAQ (reference sequence). The CDR3 is CASSSGPRMAEQYF. CDR3 nucleotides: TGTGCCAGCAGCTCGGGTCCCCGGATGGCCGAGCAGTACTTC. Filled out from reference TRBV7-9 and TRBJ2-7, the complete variable domain reads DTGVSQNPRHKITKRGQNVTFRCDPISEHNRLYWYRQTLGQGPEFLTYFQNEAQLEKSRLLSDRFSAERPKGSFSTLEIQRTEQGDSAMYLCASSSGPRMAEQYFGPGTRLTVT.

The chain joins TRBV13 to TRBJ2-3, with D possibly called TRBD1 or TRBD2 (6 bases each). V lost 5 bases and J lost 4, with 37 bases in between. The germline gives CDR1 PRHDT, CDR2 FYEKMQ (reference sequence). The CDR3 runs to 22 residues. CDR3 coding DNA: TGTGCCAGCAGCCTAAGCTCCATCTCAGGTCGGAGGGGGTTCGAGAAAGCAGATACGCAGTATTTT. Protein product: CASSLSSISGRRGFEKADTQYF.

The sample holds many counts of this clonotype. This chain joins TRBV6-5 and TRBJ2-1; tentatively, D is TRBD2 (6 bases). In germline, CDR1 is MNHEY, CDR2 SVGAGI. This CDR3 has 13 amino acids. Trimming pared 2 bases from V and 10 bases from J, leaving 12 bases between. DNA of the CDR3: TGTGCCAGCAGTTACACCCGGGCGGGAGAGCAGTTCTTC. It is translated as CASSYTRAGEQFF.

The chain links TRBV7-2 to TRBJ1-5, with a weak D call TRBD1 (5 bases). The CDR3 sequence is 15 residues long. Germline CDR1 is SGHTA and CDR2 is FQGNSA. The V end lost 4 bases, the J end lost 1 base, and 11 bases lay between the germline ends. The CDR3 spells CASSSVGTSNQPQHF. The CDR3 DNA reads as TGTGCCAGCAGCTCGGTGGGGACCAGCAATCAGCCCCAGCATTTT.

The chain couples TRBV9 to TRBJ2-6; D not resolved. Per germline, CDR1 SGDLS and CDR2 YYNGEE. V lost 3 bases, J lost 0 bases, and 4 bases lay in between. The CDR3 covers 14 residues. The CDR3, as DNA: TGTGCCAGCAGCGCTGTCTCTGGGGCCAACGTCCTGACTTTC. Amino acids: CASSAVSGANVLTF.

V is TRBV4-1 and J is TRBJ2-6; 7 bases fit TRBD2. J was trimmed by 2 bases and V by 3 bases; bases with no gene match: 7. The germline V gene has CDR1 MGHRA and CDR2 YSYEKL. The CDR3 is 17 residues long. The CDR3 bases are TGCGCCAGCAGCCAGTCCAGCGGGGCCACTGGGGCCAACGTCCTGACTTTC. This codes for CASSQSSGATGANVLTF.

V usage is TRBV20-1 and J usage is TRBJ2-2, with TRBD2 matching 16 bases. Germline CDR1 is DFQATT and CDR2 is SNEGSKA (reference sequence). This CDR3 is 18 amino acids long. Trimming took 3 bases from V and 2 from J; bases not matched to a gene: 6. The CDR3 DNA reads as TGCAGTGCTAGGCCGGGACTAGCGGGGGGGCGTAACACCGGGGAGCTGTTTTTT. It is translated as CSARPGLAGGRNTGELFF.

This clonotype showed up just a few times. V usage is TRBV12-3 or TRBV12-4 and J usage is TRBJ2-1; a possible D gene is TRBD2 (5 bases). The V end lost 0 bases, the J end lost 8 bases, and 8 bases lay between the germline ends. The CDR3 extends over 13 amino acids. The CDR3: CASSLARADEQFF. The DNA of the CDR3 is TGTGCCAGCAGTTTAGCGAGGGCAGATGAGCAGTTCTTC.